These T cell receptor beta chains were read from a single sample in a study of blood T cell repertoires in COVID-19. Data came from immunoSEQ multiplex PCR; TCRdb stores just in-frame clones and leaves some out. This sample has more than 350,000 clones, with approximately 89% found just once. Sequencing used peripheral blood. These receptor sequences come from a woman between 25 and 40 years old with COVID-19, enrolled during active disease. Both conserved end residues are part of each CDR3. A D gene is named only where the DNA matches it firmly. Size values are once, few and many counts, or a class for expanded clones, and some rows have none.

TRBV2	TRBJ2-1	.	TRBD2	TGTGCCAGCAGTGAAGTAGCGGGAGGGCCAGGTGAGCAGTTCTTC	CASSEVAGGPGEQFF
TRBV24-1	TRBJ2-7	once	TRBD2	TGTGCCACCAGTGATTTAGCGGGAGGGCCCGAGCAGTACTTC	CATSDLAGGPEQYF
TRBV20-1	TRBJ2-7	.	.	TGCAGTGCTAGTCCGAGCGGGCTGCTCTACGAGCAGTACTTC	CSASPSGLLYEQYF
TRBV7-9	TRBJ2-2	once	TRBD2	TGTGCCAGCAGCCCTATGACTAGCGGGAGCCACGGGGAGCTGTTTTTT	CASSPMTSGSHGELFF
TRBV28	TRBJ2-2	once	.	TGTGCCAGCAGTCCCGTCCTCCCAGGGGTCCGGGGCGGTAGCGGGACCGGGGAGCTGTTTTTT	CASSPVLPGVRGGSGTGELFF
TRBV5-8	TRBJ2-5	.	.	TGTGCCAGCAGCTTGGTTGGGCAGGGCTGGAACCAAGAGACCCAGTACTTC	CASSLVGQGWNQETQYF
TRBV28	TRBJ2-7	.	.	TGTGCCAGCAGTTTACTGACAGGCTCCTACGAGCAGTACTTC	CASSLLTGSYEQYF
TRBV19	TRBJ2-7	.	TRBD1	TGTGCCAGTAGAGCGCTGGGACAGGGCGCCTACGAGCAGTACTTC	CASRALGQGAYEQYF
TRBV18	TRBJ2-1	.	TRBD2	TGTGCCAGCTCACCCTCAGCGGGATTAGGGAATGAGCAGTTCTTC	CASSPSAGLGNEQFF
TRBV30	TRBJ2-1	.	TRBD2	TGTGCCTGGAGTGTCAAGCGGGAGGTGGATGAGCAGTTCTTC	CAWSVKREVDEQFF
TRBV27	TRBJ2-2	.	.	TGTGCCAGCAGGACGGACAGCGGGGAGCTGTTTTTT	CASRTDSGELFF
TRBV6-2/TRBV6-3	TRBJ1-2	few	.	TGTGCCAGCAGTTACTCGGTGGCACCAGATGGCTACACCTTC	CASSYSVAPDGYTF
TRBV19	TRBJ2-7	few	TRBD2	TGTGCCAGTAGTAGAGCTAGCGGTAGCTCCTACGAGCAGTACTTC	CASSRASGSSYEQYF
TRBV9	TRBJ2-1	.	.	TGTGCCAGCAGCGTAGAACCGGGAAATGAGCAGTTCTTC	CASSVEPGNEQFF
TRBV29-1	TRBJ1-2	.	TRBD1	TGCAGCGCTGGACAGGGGGCGAACTATGGCTACACCTTC	CSAGQGANYGYTF
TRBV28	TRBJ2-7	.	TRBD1	TGTGCCAGCAGTTATGACAGGGTCTACGAGCAGTACTTC	CASSYDRVYEQYF
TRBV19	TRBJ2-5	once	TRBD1	TGTGCCAGTAGTCCTTTTGGACAGGGGCAAGAGACCCAGTACTTC	CASSPFGQGQETQYF
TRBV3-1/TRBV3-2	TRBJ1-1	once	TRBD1	TGTGCCAGCAGCCAAGACGAGACAGGGGCCACTGAAGCTTTCTTT	CASSQDETGATEAFF
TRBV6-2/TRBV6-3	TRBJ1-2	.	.	TGTGCCAGCAGTCGTCCAAACCGGGAAACCTACACCTTC	CASSRPNRETYTF
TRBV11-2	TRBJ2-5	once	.	TGTGCCAGCAGCGGCCCGGCGGGTCGCGAGACCCAGTACTTC	CASSGPAGRETQYF
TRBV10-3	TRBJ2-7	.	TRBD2	TGTGCCATCAGTGACCCCGGGGGGAGCTCCTACGAGCAGTACTTC	CAISDPGGSSYEQYF
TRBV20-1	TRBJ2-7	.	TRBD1	TGCAGTGCTAGTGTGGGACAGGGCATCTACGAGCAGTACTTC	CSASVGQGIYEQYF
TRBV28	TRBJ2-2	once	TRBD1	TGTGCCAGCAGTCCCGGGACAGAGGGCGGGTCCGGGGAGCTGTTTTTT	CASSPGTEGGSGELFF
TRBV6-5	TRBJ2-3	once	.	TGTGCCAGCAACGGGGTTTACACAGATACGCAGTATTTT	CASNGVYTDTQYF
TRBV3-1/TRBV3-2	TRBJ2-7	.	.	TGTGCCAGCAGTCAACCTAAGAGGTCGGGGGGCCCCTCCTACGAGCAGTACTTC	CASSQPKRSGGPSYEQYF
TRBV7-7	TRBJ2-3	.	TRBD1	TGTGCTAGCAGCTTAGGACAGGCGCTCACAGATACGCAGTATTTT	CASSLGQALTDTQYF
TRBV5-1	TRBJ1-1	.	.	TGCGCCAGCAGCTCCCAGGGTAACACTGAAGCTTTCTTT	CASSSQGNTEAFF
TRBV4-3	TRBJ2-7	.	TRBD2	TGCGCCAGCAGGACTAGCGGGAGCTACGAGCAGTACTTC	CASRTSGSYEQYF
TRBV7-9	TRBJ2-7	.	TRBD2	TGTGCCAGCAGCTTAGTTGAGGGGACTAGCCAAGACTACGAGCAGTACTTC	CASSLVEGTSQDYEQYF
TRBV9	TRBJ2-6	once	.	TGTGCCAGCAGCGCAGGGTCTGGGGCCAACGTCCTGACTTTC	CASSAGSGANVLTF
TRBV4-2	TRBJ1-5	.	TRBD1	TGTGCCAGCAGCCAAGAAGCGACAGGGTACAATCAGCCCCAGCATTTT	CASSQEATGYNQPQHF
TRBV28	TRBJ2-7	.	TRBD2	TGTGCCAGCAGTCCCGGGACTAGCAGCTACGAGCAGTACTTC	CASSPGTSSYEQYF
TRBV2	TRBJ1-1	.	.	TGTGCCAGCAGTGTATTAGCCTCTGAAGCTTTCTTT	CASSVLASEAFF
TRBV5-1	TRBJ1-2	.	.	TGCGCCAGCAGCTTGGGGCCGGAGGTCTATGGCTACACCTTC	CASSLGPEVYGYTF